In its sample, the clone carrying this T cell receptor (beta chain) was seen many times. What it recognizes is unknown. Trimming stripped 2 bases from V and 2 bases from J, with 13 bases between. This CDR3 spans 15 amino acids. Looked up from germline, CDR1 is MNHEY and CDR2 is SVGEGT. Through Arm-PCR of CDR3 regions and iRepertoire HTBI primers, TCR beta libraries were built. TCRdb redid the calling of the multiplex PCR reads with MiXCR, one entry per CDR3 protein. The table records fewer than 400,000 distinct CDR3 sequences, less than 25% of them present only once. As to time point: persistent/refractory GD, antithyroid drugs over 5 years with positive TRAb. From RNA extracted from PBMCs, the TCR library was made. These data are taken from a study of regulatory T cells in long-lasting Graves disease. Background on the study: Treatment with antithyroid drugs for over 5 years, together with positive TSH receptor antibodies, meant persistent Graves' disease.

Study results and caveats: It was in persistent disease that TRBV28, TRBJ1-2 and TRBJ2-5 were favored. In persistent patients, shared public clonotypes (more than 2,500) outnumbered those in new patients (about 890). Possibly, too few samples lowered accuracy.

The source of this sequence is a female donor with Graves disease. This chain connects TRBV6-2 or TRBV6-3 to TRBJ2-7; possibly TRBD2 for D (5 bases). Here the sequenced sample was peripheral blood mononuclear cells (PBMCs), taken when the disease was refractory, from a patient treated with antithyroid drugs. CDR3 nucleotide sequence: TGTGCCAGCAGTTACGGGTGGGAGCGCGCCTACGAGCAGTACTTC. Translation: CASSYGWERAYEQYF.